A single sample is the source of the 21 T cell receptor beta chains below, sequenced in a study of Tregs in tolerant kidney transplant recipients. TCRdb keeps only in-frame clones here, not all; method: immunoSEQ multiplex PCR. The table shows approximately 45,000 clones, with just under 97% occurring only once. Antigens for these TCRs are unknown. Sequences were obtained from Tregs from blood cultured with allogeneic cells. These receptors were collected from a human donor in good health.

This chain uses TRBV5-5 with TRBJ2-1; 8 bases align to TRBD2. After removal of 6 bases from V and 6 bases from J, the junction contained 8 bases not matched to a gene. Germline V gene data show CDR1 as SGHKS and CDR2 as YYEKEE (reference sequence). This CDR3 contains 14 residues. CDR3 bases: TGTGCCAGCACCAGAACGGGAGGGGGCAATGAGCAGTTCTTC. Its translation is CASTRTGGGNEQFF.

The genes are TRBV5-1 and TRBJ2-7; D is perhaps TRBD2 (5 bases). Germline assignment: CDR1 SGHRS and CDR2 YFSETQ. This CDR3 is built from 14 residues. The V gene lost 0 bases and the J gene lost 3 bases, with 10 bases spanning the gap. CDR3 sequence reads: CASSLDGINYEQYF. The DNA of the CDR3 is TGCGCCAGCAGCTTGGACGGGATCAACTACGAGCAGTACTTC.

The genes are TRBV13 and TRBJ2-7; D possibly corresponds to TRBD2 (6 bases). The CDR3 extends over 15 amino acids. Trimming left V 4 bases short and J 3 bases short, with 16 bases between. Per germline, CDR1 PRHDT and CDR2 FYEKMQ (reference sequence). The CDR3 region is CASSSPGIAVYEQYF. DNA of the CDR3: TGTGCCAGCAGCTCTCCTGGTATAGCGGTCTACGAGCAGTACTTC.

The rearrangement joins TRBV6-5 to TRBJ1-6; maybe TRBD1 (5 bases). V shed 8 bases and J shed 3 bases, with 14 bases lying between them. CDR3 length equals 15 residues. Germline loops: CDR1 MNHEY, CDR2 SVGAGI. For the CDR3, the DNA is TGTGCCAGCCCCCCGGACAAGAACTATAATTCACCCCTCCACTTT. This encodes CASPPDKNYNSPLHF.

The CDR3, as DNA: TGCGCCAGCAAGGGTGAGCGGGAGGTGGATACGCAGTATTTT. As protein: CASKGEREVDTQYF. This sequence joins TRBV5-1 and TRBJ2-3, with 9 bases matching TRBD2. The CDR3 covers 14 residues. Germline CDR1 reads SGHRS; CDR2 reads YFSETQ. V was clipped by 6 bases and J by 6 bases; unmatched bases: 8.

CDR3 DNA sequence: TGTGCCAGTAGTTCCGACAGGGGATGGAATTCACCCCTCCACTTT. Protein sequence: CASSSDRGWNSPLHF. The gene calls are TRBV19 and TRBJ1-6; TRBD1 matches 8 bases. After removal of 5 bases from V and 7 bases from J, the junction contained 7 bases not matched to a gene. The CDR3 has 15 residues. In germline, CDR1 is LNHDA, CDR2 SQIVND (reference sequence).

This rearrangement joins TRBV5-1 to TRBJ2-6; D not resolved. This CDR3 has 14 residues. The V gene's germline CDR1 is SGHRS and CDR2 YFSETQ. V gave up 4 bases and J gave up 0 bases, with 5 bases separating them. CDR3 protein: CASSTSSGANVLTF. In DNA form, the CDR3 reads TGCGCCAGCAGCACGTCCTCTGGGGCCAACGTCCTGACTTTC.

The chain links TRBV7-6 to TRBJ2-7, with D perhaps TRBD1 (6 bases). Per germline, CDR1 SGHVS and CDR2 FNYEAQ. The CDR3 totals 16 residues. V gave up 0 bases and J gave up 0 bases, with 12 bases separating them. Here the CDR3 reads CASSLAPRGYSYEQYF. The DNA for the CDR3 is TGTGCCAGCAGCTTAGCGCCCAGGGGTTACTCCTACGAGCAGTACTTC.

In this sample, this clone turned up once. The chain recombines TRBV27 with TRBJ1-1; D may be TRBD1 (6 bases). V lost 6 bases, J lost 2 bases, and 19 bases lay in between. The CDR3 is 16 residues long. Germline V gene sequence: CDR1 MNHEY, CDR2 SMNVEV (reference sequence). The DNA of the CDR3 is TGTGCCAGCAGGCCTCTAACAGGGAAGGGTAACACTGAAGCTTTCTTT. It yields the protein CASRPLTGKGNTEAFF.

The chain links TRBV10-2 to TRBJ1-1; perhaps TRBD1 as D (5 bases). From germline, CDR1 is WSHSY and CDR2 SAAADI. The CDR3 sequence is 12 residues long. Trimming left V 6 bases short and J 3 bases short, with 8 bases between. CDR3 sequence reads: CASRGGDTEAFF. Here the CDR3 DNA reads TGCGCCAGCAGGGGGGGGGACACTGAAGCTTTCTTT.

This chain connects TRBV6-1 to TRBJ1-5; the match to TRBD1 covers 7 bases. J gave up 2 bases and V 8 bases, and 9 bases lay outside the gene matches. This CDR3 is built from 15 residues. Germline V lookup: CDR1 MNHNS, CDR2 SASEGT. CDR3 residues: CASEWVGQGNQPQHF. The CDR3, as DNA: TGTGCCAGCGAATGGGTCGGACAGGGCAATCAGCCCCAGCATTTT.

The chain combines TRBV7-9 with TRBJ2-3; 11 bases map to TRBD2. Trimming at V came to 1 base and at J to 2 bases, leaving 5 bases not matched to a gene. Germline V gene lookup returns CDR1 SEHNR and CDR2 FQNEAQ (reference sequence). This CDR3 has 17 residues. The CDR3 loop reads CASSLGGTSGNTDTQYF. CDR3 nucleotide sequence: TGTGCCAGCAGCTTAGGAGGGACTAGCGGTAACACAGATACGCAGTATTTT.

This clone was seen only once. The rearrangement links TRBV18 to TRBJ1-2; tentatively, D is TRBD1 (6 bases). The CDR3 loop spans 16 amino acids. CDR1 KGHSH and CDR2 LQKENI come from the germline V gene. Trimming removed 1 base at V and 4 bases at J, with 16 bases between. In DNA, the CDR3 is TGTGCCAGCTCACCACAACAGGGACAAAACCTCTATGGCTACACCTTC. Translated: CASSPQQGQNLYGYTF.

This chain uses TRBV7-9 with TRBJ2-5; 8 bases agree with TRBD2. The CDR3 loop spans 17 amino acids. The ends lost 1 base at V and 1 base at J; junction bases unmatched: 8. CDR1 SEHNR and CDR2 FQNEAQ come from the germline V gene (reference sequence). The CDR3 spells CASSLGGAGALQETQYF. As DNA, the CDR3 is TGTGCCAGCAGCTTAGGGGGAGCGGGGGCCCTCCAAGAGACCCAGTACTTC.

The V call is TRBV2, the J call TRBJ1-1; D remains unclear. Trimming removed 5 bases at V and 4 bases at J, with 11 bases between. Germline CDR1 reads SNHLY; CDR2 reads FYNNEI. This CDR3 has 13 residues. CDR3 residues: CASSSAWSTEAFF. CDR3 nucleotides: TGTGCCAGCAGTTCGGCGTGGAGCACTGAAGCTTTCTTT.

CDR3 coding DNA: TGCGCCAGCAGCCAGGGGGGAGTAGCGGGGGGAGAGACCCAGTACTTC. Protein product: CASSQGGVAGGETQYF. This chain uses TRBV4-1 with TRBJ2-5; 10 bases match TRBD2. Germline loops: CDR1 MGHRA, CDR2 YSYEKL. The CDR3 is 16 residues long. The ends lost 3 bases at V and 4 bases at J; junction bases unmatched: 8.

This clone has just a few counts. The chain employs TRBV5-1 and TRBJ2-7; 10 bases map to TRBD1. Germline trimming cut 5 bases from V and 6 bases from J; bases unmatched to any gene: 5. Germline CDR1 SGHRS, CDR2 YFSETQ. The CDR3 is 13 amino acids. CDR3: CASRDGTGVEQYF. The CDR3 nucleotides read TGCGCCAGCAGGGACGGGACAGGGGTCGAGCAGTACTTC.

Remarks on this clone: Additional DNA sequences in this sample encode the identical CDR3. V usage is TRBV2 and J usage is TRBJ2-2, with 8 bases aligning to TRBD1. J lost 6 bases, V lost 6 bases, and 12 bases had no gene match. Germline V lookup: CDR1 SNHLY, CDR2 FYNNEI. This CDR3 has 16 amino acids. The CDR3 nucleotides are TGTGCCAGCAGCACACCAAGGACAGGGCTGGCCGGGGAGCTGTTTTTT. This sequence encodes CASSTPRTGLAGELFF.

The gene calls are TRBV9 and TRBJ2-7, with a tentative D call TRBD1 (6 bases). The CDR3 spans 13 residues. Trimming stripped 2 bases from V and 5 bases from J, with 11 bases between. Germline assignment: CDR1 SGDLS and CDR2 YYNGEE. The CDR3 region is CASSVGGGHEQYF. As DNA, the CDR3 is TGTGCCAGCAGCGTTGGTGGGGGCCACGAGCAGTACTTC.

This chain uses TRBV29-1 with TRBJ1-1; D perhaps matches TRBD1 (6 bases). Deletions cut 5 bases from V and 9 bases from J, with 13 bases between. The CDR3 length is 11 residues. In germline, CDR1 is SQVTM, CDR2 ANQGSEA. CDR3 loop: CSVSITGQAFF. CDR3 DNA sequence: TGCAGCGTTTCGATAACAGGGCAAGCTTTCTTT.

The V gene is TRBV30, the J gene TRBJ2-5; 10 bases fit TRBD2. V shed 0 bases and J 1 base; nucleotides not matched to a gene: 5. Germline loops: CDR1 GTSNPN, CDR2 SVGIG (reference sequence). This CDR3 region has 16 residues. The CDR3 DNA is TGTGCCTGGAGTGTAACAGCGGGGGGGGCCCAAGAGACCCAGTACTTC. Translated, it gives CAWSVTAGGAQETQYF.